The clone carrying this TCR beta chain was counted only a few times. These data come from a study of control samples from healthy donors and cancer patients. Some clones are missing from TCRdb's copy, which holds only in-frame ones; the method was immunoSEQ multiplex PCR. In the table there are tens of thousands of clones, roughly nine tenths of which are singletons. V dropped 1 base and J dropped 9; count of bases not matched to a gene: 8. The germline V gene encodes CDR1 SGHNT and CDR2 YYREEE (reference sequence). This CDR3 is 15 amino acids long. The sequenced sample was blood. The TCR comes from a man between 45 and 60 years old in good health. The chain joins TRBV5-4 to TRBJ2-4; 9 bases fit TRBD1. DNA for the CDR3: TGTGCCAGCAGCTTGCTGGGACAGGGCCGCCCCATTCAGTACTTC. As protein: CASSLLGQGRPIQYF.